A selection of T cell receptor beta chains follows, all from one sample in a study of shared clonotypes between healthy human individuals. Assay: immunoSEQ multiplex PCR; the TCRdb copy retains only in-frame clones and omits some. The sample comprises 2.5 million or so clones, around 94% of which are singletons, and around 0.14% rests with the top ten. What was sequenced was naive CD4+ T cells sorted from blood. The receptors originated from a man between 18 and 35 years old in good health. Both conserved end residues are part of each CDR3. A D gene is named only where the DNA matches it firmly. Size is omitted from some rows. Given values are once, few, many or a class for expanded clones.

j_call,clone_size,v_call,d_call,cdr3_nt,cdr3_aa
TRBJ1-1,.,TRBV30,.,TGTGCCTGGAGTGTAGGGCGTCTCCGGAACACTGAAGCTTTCTTT,CAWSVGRLRNTEAFF
TRBJ1-1,.,TRBV10-3,.,TGTGCCACCGGTGGGGGCGCGAGTACTGAAGCTTTCTTT,CATGGGASTEAFF
TRBJ1-2,.,TRBV28,.,TGTGCCAGCAGAATCGACACAGCACACTATGGCTACACCTTC,CASRIDTAHYGYTF
TRBJ2-7,.,TRBV18,.,TGTGCCAGCTCACGGGCGGGCCAGGGGACCCTGTCCTACGAGCAGTACTTC,CASSRAGQGTLSYEQYF
TRBJ2-1,.,TRBV5-3,.,TGTGCCAGCGGGGTTTGCTGGCGGGGAAAATACAATGAGCAGTTCTTC,CASGVCWRGKYNEQFF
TRBJ2-1,.,TRBV7-2,TRBD2,TGTGCCAGCAGCTTACTAAAGCTTATGCGGGAGGGGGTCAATGAGCAGTTCTTC,CASSLLKLMREGVNEQFF
TRBJ2-7,.,TRBV6-6,.,TGTGCCAGCAGTTACTCGCAGGGCAACCCCTACGAGCAGTACTTC,CASSYSQGNPYEQYF
TRBJ2-5,.,TRBV18,.,TGTGCCAGCTCAATCGGGACACAAGAGACCCAGTACTTC,CASSIGTQETQYF
TRBJ2-1,.,TRBV5-1,.,TGCGCCAGCAGCTTGGTGGCAGGCCAGCAACACAATGAGCAGTTCTTC,CASSLVAGQQHNEQFF
TRBJ2-2,.,TRBV18,.,TGTGCCAGCTCACAGACCGGGGAGCTGTTTTTT,CASSQTGELFF
TRBJ2-7,.,TRBV5-1,.,TGCGCCAGCAGCTTGGAACTAGCTGCCGAGCAGTACTTC,CASSLELAAEQYF
TRBJ2-5,.,TRBV7-7,TRBD2,TGTGCTAGCAGCCGCCGGGGGGTCGCGGAGACCCAGTACTTC,CASSRRGVAETQYF
TRBJ1-4,.,TRBV7-9,TRBD1,TGTGCCGTCGACAGGGGTGAAAAACTGTTTTTT,CAVDRGEKLFF
TRBJ1-4,.,TRBV6-5,.,TGTGCCAGCAGTTACTCTCCAGGGACTAATGAAAAACTGTTTTTT,CASSYSPGTNEKLFF
TRBJ1-1,.,TRBV6-5,.,TGTGCCAGCACTCTGGAAGCCGGCACTGAAGCTTTCTTT,CASTLEAGTEAFF
TRBJ2-3,.,TRBV7-3,TRBD2,TGTGCCAGCAGCTTAAAGGGCGGGGGGGCCCCAGATACGCAGTATTTT,CASSLKGGGAPDTQYF
TRBJ1-6,.,TRBV6-1,.,TGTGCCAGCAGTGAATCCGTGTACCCCGGGTCGAATAATTCACCCCTCCACTTT,CASSESVYPGSNNSPLHF
TRBJ1-2,once,TRBV29-1,.,TGCAGCTCGGAGGGGACCTATGGCTACACCTTC,CSSEGTYGYTF
TRBJ2-5,.,TRBV5-1,TRBD2,TGCGCCAGCAGCTTCTCATTTACACTAGCGGGCCAAGAGACCCAGTACTTC,CASSFSFTLAGQETQYF
TRBJ1-6,.,TRBV4-2,.,TGTGCCAGCAGCCAAGAGATGAGGTGGCCCTATAATTCACCCCTCCACTTT,CASSQEMRWPYNSPLHF
TRBJ2-7,.,TRBV6-5,.,TGTGCCAGCAGTTACGGGCAGGGATATTCCTACGAGCAGTACTTC,CASSYGQGYSYEQYF
TRBJ1-5,few,TRBV2,.,TGTGCCAGCAGTGCTGCGGGCAATCAGCCCCAGCATTTT,CASSAAGNQPQHF
TRBJ1-1,.,TRBV6-5,.,TGTGCCAGCAGTTTGGTAGCTTCAGGCACTGAAGCTTTCTTT,CASSLVASGTEAFF
TRBJ2-7,.,TRBV6-6,TRBD2,TGTGCCAGCAGTTACTCTCTAGCGGGAACCTACGAGCAGTACTTC,CASSYSLAGTYEQYF
TRBJ1-2,.,TRBV7-9,.,TGTGCCAGCAGCTTTCAGGGAAACTATGGCTACACCTTC,CASSFQGNYGYTF
TRBJ2-1,.,TRBV29-1,.,TGCAGCGTTGAACCTTGGGACCGGAGCTCCTACAATGAGCAGTTCTTC,CSVEPWDRSSYNEQFF
TRBJ2-7,.,TRBV6-5,.,TGTGCCAGCACCAGGTCCCGGGGTTACGAGCAGTACTTC,CASTRSRGYEQYF
TRBJ2-3,.,TRBV6-4,TRBD1,TGTGCCAGCAGTCGACAGGGTTCAACAGATACGCAGTATTTT,CASSRQGSTDTQYF
TRBJ1-4,.,TRBV28,TRBD1,TGTGCCAGCACCTGGACAGGAAAAGGGGGTGAAAAACTGTTTTTT,CASTWTGKGGEKLFF
TRBJ1-3,.,TRBV5-1,.,TGCGCCAGCAGCTGGGGAGGTCCGGGACTAGCTGGAAACACCATATATTTT,CASSWGGPGLAGNTIYF
TRBJ2-3,.,TRBV9,TRBD2,TGTGCCAGCAGCTCAAGACTAGCGGGGGGGCCCGGCACAGATACGCAGTATTTT,CASSSRLAGGPGTDTQYF
TRBJ2-3,.,TRBV7-2,.,TGTGCCAGCAGCTTAGTCTCTTTAGCGGCTTCCACAGATACGCAGTATTTT,CASSLVSLAASTDTQYF
TRBJ1-5,.,TRBV4-1,.,TGCGCCAGCAGCCAAGATCGAGGGAATGGCAATCAGCCCCAGCATTTT,CASSQDRGNGNQPQHF
TRBJ1-1,.,TRBV7-9,.,TGTGCCAGCAGCTTTGAGGGGAGGGCTGAAGCTTTCTTT,CASSFEGRAEAFF
TRBJ1-1,.,TRBV28,TRBD1,TGTGCCAGCAGCCCCGCTGGGACAGTGAACACTGAAGCTTTCTTT,CASSPAGTVNTEAFF
TRBJ2-7,.,TRBV15,.,TGTGCCACCAGCTCCCGCCTTGCCTACGAGCAGTACTTC,CATSSRLAYEQYF
TRBJ2-1,.,TRBV6-1,TRBD1,TGTGCCAGCAGTGAAACAGGGGGGAGAGGTGAGCAGTTCTTC,CASSETGGRGEQFF
TRBJ1-2,.,TRBV6-1,TRBD1,TGTGCCAGCAGTCCAGGGGGCGACTATGGCTACACCTTC,CASSPGGDYGYTF
TRBJ2-4,.,TRBV11-2,.,TGTGCCAGCAGCCCCATCCGAGCCAAAAACATTCAGTACTTC,CASSPIRAKNIQYF
TRBJ2-7,.,TRBV27,TRBD1,TGTGCCAGCAGCGACAGGGGATACGAGCAGTACTTC,CASSDRGYEQYF
TRBJ2-1,.,TRBV5-4,.,TGTGCCAGCAGCTGGAGTAACAATGAGCAGTTCTTC,CASSWSNNEQFF
TRBJ1-5,.,TRBV9,TRBD1,TGTGCCAGCAGCTCAGGGACAGGGGATAGCAATCAGCCCCAGCATTTT,CASSSGTGDSNQPQHF
TRBJ2-3,.,TRBV11-2,.,TGTGCCAGCAGCTTAAGGGGGAGTCGGCCAGATACGCAGTATTTT,CASSLRGSRPDTQYF
TRBJ1-1,once,TRBV20-1,.,TGCAGTGCCGGGGGGGCCGAAGCTTTCTTT,CSAGGAEAFF
TRBJ2-7,.,TRBV19,.,TGTGCCAGTAGTATAGGACAGCTTTCGGACGAGCAGTACTTC,CASSIGQLSDEQYF
TRBJ2-4,.,TRBV7-2,.,TGTGCCAGCAGCTCGAGACGCATTCAGTACTTC,CASSSRRIQYF
TRBJ1-5,few,TRBV5-5,.,TGTGCCAGCAGAGCGGGCCTGGACAATCAGCCCCAGCATTTT,CASRAGLDNQPQHF
TRBJ1-2,.,TRBV9,.,TGTGCCAGCAGCGTGGGCCTCGAGGGGGGCTACACCTTC,CASSVGLEGGYTF
TRBJ2-2,.,TRBV27,.,TGTGCCAGCAGTTTATCAGGCCTCATGAACACCGGGGAGCTGTTTTTT,CASSLSGLMNTGELFF
TRBJ2-7,.,TRBV28,TRBD1,TGTGCCAGCAGTCTCCCCGGGACAGGGGGCCTCGAGCAGTACTTC,CASSLPGTGGLEQYF
TRBJ2-6,once,TRBV15,TRBD1,TGTGCCACCAGCAGAGGGGACAGGGGGTCCTCTGGGGCCAACGTCCTGACTTTC,CATSRGDRGSSGANVLTF
TRBJ1-2,.,TRBV6-5,TRBD1,TGTGCCAGCAGCCGACAGGGGTCGGGCTACACCTTC,CASSRQGSGYTF
TRBJ2-3,.,TRBV19,TRBD2,TGTGCCAGTAGTATAAGCGGGGGCCCGGATACGCAGTATTTT,CASSISGGPDTQYF
TRBJ2-7,.,TRBV6-6,TRBD1,TGTGCCAGCAGTTACTCCGGGACAGGAAACTACGAGCAGTACTTC,CASSYSGTGNYEQYF